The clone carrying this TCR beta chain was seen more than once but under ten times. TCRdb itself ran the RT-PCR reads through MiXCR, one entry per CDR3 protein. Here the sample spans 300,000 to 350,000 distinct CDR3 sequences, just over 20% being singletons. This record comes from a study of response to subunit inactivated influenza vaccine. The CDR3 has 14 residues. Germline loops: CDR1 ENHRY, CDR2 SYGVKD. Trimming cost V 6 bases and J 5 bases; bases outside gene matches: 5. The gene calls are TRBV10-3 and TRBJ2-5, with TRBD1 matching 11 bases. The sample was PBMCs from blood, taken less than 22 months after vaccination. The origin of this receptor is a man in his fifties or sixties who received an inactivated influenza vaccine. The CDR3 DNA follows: TGTGCCATCAGCGGGACAGGGGGGGTTGAGACCCAGTACTTC. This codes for CAISGTGGVETQYF.